Listed below are T cell receptor beta chains from one sample, sequenced in a study of T cell changes during pregnancy in multiple sclerosis. The assay was immunoSEQ multiplex PCR, and TCRdb's table has in-frame clones only and misses some. The sample shows around 50,000 clones, 92% of them seen only once. The sample was CD4+ T cells from peripheral blood mononuclear cells, taken after pregnancy. The receptor source for this set is a female donor in good health, enrolled as a control in a pregnancy study. Each CDR3 is given with its conserved first and last residue. D genes are given only for firm matches. Only some rows state a clone size, as once, few, many or a class for expanded clones.

v_call: TRBV18; d_call: TRBD1; j_call: TRBJ2-3; clone_size: .; cdr3_nt: TGTGCCAGCTCACCTCGAACAGGGGCCAACACAGATACGCAGTATTTT; cdr3_aa: CASSPRTGANTDTQYF
v_call: TRBV21-1; d_call: .; j_call: TRBJ2-5; clone_size: .; cdr3_nt: TGTGCCAGCACCCGGAGGCCGAAGGAGCAGGGGTCCGGCGGGAGGCAAGAGACCCAGTACTTC; cdr3_aa: CASTRRPKEQGSGGRQETQYF
v_call: TRBV7-6; d_call: TRBD1; j_call: TRBJ1-1; clone_size: few; cdr3_nt: TGTGCCAGCAGCTCCCGGACAGGTAAAAACACTGAAGCTTTCTTT; cdr3_aa: CASSSRTGKNTEAFF
v_call: TRBV5-1; d_call: TRBD1; j_call: TRBJ1-4; clone_size: .; cdr3_nt: TGCGCCAGCAGCCCCTTAACAGGGGGCGCGAATGAAAAACTGTTTTTT; cdr3_aa: CASSPLTGGANEKLFF
v_call: TRBV11-2; d_call: TRBD2; j_call: TRBJ2-5; clone_size: .; cdr3_nt: TGTGCCAGCAGCCCCCCTAGCGCGGGAGTAGAGACCCAGTACTTC; cdr3_aa: CASSPPSAGVETQYF
v_call: TRBV5-1; d_call: TRBD1; j_call: TRBJ1-2; clone_size: .; cdr3_nt: TGCGCCAGCAGCATCGACAGGGACTATGGCTACACCTTC; cdr3_aa: CASSIDRDYGYTF
v_call: TRBV7-8; d_call: TRBD2; j_call: TRBJ2-1; clone_size: .; cdr3_nt: TGTGCCAGCAGCATAACTAGCGGGAGGGGTTTTCGCAATGAGCAGTTCTTC; cdr3_aa: CASSITSGRGFRNEQFF
v_call: TRBV23-1; d_call: .; j_call: TRBJ1-6; clone_size: .; cdr3_nt: TGCGCCAGCAGTCAGGGGGGGTTGTGGCCATGTGTTGTCCATAATTCACCCCTCCACTTT; cdr3_aa: CASSQGGLWPCVVHNSPLHF
v_call: TRBV7-2; d_call: TRBD2; j_call: TRBJ2-1; clone_size: once; cdr3_nt: TGTGCCAGCAGCCCGGGGGGAGGGTACGGCTACAATGAGCAGTTCTTC; cdr3_aa: CASSPGGGYGYNEQFF
v_call: TRBV7-2; d_call: TRBD2; j_call: TRBJ2-1; clone_size: .; cdr3_nt: TGTGCCAGCAGCCCGCCCGGGGGGTACTACAATGAGCAGTTCTTC; cdr3_aa: CASSPPGGYYNEQFF
v_call: TRBV7-2; d_call: TRBD2; j_call: TRBJ2-7; clone_size: .; cdr3_nt: TGTGCCAGCAGCCACACGGCGGGGGGCGGCGAGCAGTACTTC; cdr3_aa: CASSHTAGGGEQYF
v_call: TRBV5-6; d_call: TRBD1; j_call: TRBJ1-2; clone_size: .; cdr3_nt: TGTGCCAGCAGCGGCCGGGACAGGGCCGGTGGCTACACCTTC; cdr3_aa: CASSGRDRAGGYTF
v_call: TRBV27; d_call: .; j_call: TRBJ1-1; clone_size: .; cdr3_nt: TGTGCCAGCAGCCTCTACGCCGGGGTGTGGACTGAAGCTTTCTTT; cdr3_aa: CASSLYAGVWTEAFF
v_call: TRBV5-1; d_call: .; j_call: TRBJ2-5; clone_size: .; cdr3_nt: TGCGCCAGCAGCTTTTCCCGACAGGGACTTCAAGAGACCCAGTACTTC; cdr3_aa: CASSFSRQGLQETQYF
v_call: TRBV18; d_call: .; j_call: TRBJ2-3; clone_size: .; cdr3_nt: TGTGCCAGCTCACCCCGCTCCTCCAGTGGGGGCCCAGATACGCAGTATTTT; cdr3_aa: CASSPRSSSGGPDTQYF
v_call: TRBV11-2; d_call: .; j_call: TRBJ1-1; clone_size: .; cdr3_nt: TGTGCCAGCAGCTCGATAGCGGGGGACACCCTGTACACTGAAGCTTTCTTT; cdr3_aa: CASSSIAGDTLYTEAFF
v_call: TRBV2; d_call: .; j_call: TRBJ1-4; clone_size: once; cdr3_nt: TGTGCCAGCAATAGACAGGTTAATAATGAAAAACTGTTTTTT; cdr3_aa: CASNRQVNNEKLFF
v_call: TRBV10-3; d_call: .; j_call: TRBJ2-1; clone_size: .; cdr3_nt: TGTGCCATCGCCCCATCGGGAAACAATGAGCAGTTCTTC; cdr3_aa: CAIAPSGNNEQFF
v_call: TRBV15; d_call: TRBD2; j_call: TRBJ2-2; clone_size: .; cdr3_nt: TGTGCCACCAGCATACAACCTCCGGGACTAGCGGTTTCCGGGGAGCTGTTTTTT; cdr3_aa: CATSIQPPGLAVSGELFF
v_call: TRBV29-1; d_call: .; j_call: TRBJ1-1; clone_size: .; cdr3_nt: TGCAGCGTTAGAAAACAGGGTGCCACTGAAGCTTTCTTT; cdr3_aa: CSVRKQGATEAFF
v_call: TRBV5-1; d_call: TRBD1; j_call: TRBJ1-2; clone_size: .; cdr3_nt: TGCGCCAGCAGCGGGACAGGGCCCACGGGGGGCTACACCTTC; cdr3_aa: CASSGTGPTGGYTF
v_call: TRBV19; d_call: TRBD1; j_call: TRBJ2-2; clone_size: .; cdr3_nt: TGTGCCAGTAGTATAGGGGATTCGGGACAGGGGTACACCGGGGAGCTGTTTTTT; cdr3_aa: CASSIGDSGQGYTGELFF
v_call: TRBV7-9; d_call: TRBD2; j_call: TRBJ2-7; clone_size: .; cdr3_nt: TGTGCCAGCAGCTTACACGCGGGAGTCGAGCAGTACTTC; cdr3_aa: CASSLHAGVEQYF